Presented here are 8 T cell receptor beta chains from one specimen sequenced in a study of T cells after posttransplantation cyclophosphamide. Repertoires were generated with immunoSEQ multiplex PCR, while TCRdb's copy carries only in-frame clones and drops some. The record shows over 30,000 clones for this sample, with no singletons present. Sequenced sample: PBMCs. The receptors come from a woman between 50 and 59 years old in good health and a related stem cell transplant donor.

This clone has a handful of counts. The chain joins TRBV5-1 to TRBJ2-5, with TRBD2 matching over 11 bases. The J call may be mistaken, given a closer DNA end match to TRBJ2-7. The CDR3 extends over 18 amino acids. The V gene's germline CDR1 is SGHRS and CDR2 YFSETQ. The CDR3 region has the DNA TGCGCCAGCAGCTCGACAGGACTAGCGGGCCAGAGCTCCTACGAGCAGTACTTC. This codes for CASSSTGLAGQSSYEQYF.

This clone was seen at least ten times. This chain connects TRBV5-1 to TRBJ2-6, with no clear D. CDR1 and CDR2 from the germline V gene are SGHRS and YFSETQ. This CDR3 has 16 residues. The V gene lost 4 bases and the J gene lost 2 bases, with 13 bases spanning the gap. CDR3 sequence reads: CASSRLKAAGANVLTF. The CDR3 DNA follows: TGCGCCAGCAGCCGACTGAAGGCGGCTGGGGCCAACGTCCTGACTTTC.

In this sample, this clone turned up many times. CDR3 sequence: CASSPRGLETQYF. The CDR3 DNA follows: TGTGCCAGCAGCCCCCGGGGACTAGAGACCCAGTACTTC. The rearrangement uses TRBV6-5 and TRBJ2-5, with a possible D match to TRBD2 (6 bases). Germline V gives CDR1 MNHEY, CDR2 SVGAGI. The V gene lost 6 bases and the J gene lost 4 bases, with 12 bases spanning the gap. The CDR3 totals 13 residues.

This clone was seen at least ten times. V usage is TRBV28 and J usage is TRBJ1-2, with a weak D call TRBD1 (6 bases). V lost 6 bases, J lost 6 bases, and 23 bases lay in between. The CDR3 runs 16 residues. The germline CDR1 and CDR2 sequences are MDHEN and SYDVKM. CDR3 DNA sequence: TGTGCCAGCAGACACAGGGCCGACTTCTTTGGTGATGGCTACACCTTC. Translated: CASRHRADFFGDGYTF.

This clone was seen a few times. This rearrangement joins TRBV28 to TRBJ1-2; unclear D gene. The CDR3 is made up of 12 amino acids. V was trimmed by 7 bases and J by 2 bases, leaving 8 bases between them. Germline loops: CDR1 MDHEN, CDR2 SYDVKM. CDR3 sequence: CASTETNYGYTF. CDR3 bases: TGTGCCAGCACTGAGACAAACTATGGCTACACCTTC.

This clone showed up many times. The rearrangement uses TRBV2 and TRBJ1-4, with D perhaps TRBD1 (5 bases). Germline V gene lookup returns CDR1 SNHLY and CDR2 FYNNEI. This CDR3 is built from 18 residues. V was clipped by 7 bases and J by 8 bases, with 29 bases between them. CDR3 DNA: TGTGCCAGCACCAAACTAATCCCCAAGGAGGGGAGAGGGGAAAAACTGTTTTTT. Its protein product is CASTKLIPKEGRGEKLFF.

This clone was seen many times. V and J are TRBV9 and TRBJ2-7; weak D call: TRBD1 (5 bases). The CDR3 has 15 residues. The V and J ends lost 4 bases and 2 bases respectively, with 16 bases between them. CDR1 and CDR2 (germline): SGDLS, YYNGEE. CDR3 loop: CASSFQGNSPYEQYF. The CDR3 DNA reads TGTGCCAGCAGCTTTCAGGGTAACTCTCCCTACGAGCAGTACTTC.

This clone has a count of ten or more. The chain combines TRBV9 with TRBJ1-2; 8 nucleotides agree with TRBD1. V shed 4 bases and J 4 bases; nucleotides not matched to a gene: 9. Germline loops: CDR1 SGDLS, CDR2 YYNGEE. The length of the CDR3 is 15 residues. CDR3 sequence reads: CASSPGGQDGYGYTF. CDR3 nucleotide sequence: TGTGCCAGCAGCCCGGGGGGACAGGATGGCTATGGCTACACCTTC. Full variable domain (rest looked up from reference TRBV9 and TRBJ1-2): DSGVTQTPKHLITATGQRVTLRCSPRSGDLSVYWYQQSLDQGLQFLIQYYNGEERAKGNILERFSAQQFPDLHSELNLSSLELGDSALYFCASSPGGQDGYGYTFGSGTRLTVV.